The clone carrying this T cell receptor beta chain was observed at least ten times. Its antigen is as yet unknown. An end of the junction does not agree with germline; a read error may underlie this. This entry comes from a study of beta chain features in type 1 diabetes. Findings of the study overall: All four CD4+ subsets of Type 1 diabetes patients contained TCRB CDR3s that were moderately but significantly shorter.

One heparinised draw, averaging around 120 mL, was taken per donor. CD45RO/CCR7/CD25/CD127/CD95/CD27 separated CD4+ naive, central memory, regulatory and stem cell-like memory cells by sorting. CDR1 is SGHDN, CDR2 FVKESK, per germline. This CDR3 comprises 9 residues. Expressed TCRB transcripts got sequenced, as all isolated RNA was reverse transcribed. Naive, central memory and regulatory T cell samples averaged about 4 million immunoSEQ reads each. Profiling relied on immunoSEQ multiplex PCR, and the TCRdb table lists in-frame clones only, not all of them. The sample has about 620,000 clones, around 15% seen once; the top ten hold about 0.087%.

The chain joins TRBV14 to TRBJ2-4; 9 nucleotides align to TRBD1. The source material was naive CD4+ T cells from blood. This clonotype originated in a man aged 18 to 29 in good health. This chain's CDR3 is CASLRDREF. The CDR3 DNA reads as TGTGCCAGCCTCCGGGACAGGGAGTTC.